Listed below are T cell receptor beta chains from one sample, sequenced in a study of cytomegalovirus exposure and HLA in healthy donors. Produced via immunoSEQ multiplex PCR; TCRdb's table is partial and in-frame only. Of some 110,000 clones listed, more than 60% are singletons. Sequenced input: PBMCs. The receptors here all came from a male donor in good health and CMV-seronegative. Both conserved end residues are part of each CDR3. The order of the fields is CDR3 DNA, CDR3 protein, J gene, D gene, clone size, V gene. The D gene is left open where the match is weak. Size is omitted from some rows. Given values are once, few, many or a class for expanded clones.

TGTGCCAGCAGCGACAGGGTTGCTGGGGCCAACGTCCTGACTTTC CASSDRVAGANVLTF TRBJ2-6 TRBD1 few TRBV5-4
TGTGCCAGCAGTGAGCGAGCAGGGGTGGATAACACCATATATTTT CASSERAGVDNTIYF TRBJ1-3 NA few TRBV2
TGTGCCAGCAGTTACTCAGGGACAGGGATGAACACTGAAGCTTTCTTT CASSYSGTGMNTEAFF TRBJ1-1 TRBD1 NA TRBV6-5
TGTGCCAGTAGTATAGTTCACAGGGGGACACCCTACGAGCAGTACTTC CASSIVHRGTPYEQYF TRBJ2-7 TRBD1 NA TRBV19
TGTGCCGTCCCGGGAGATTGGAACGAGCAGTACTTC CAVPGDWNEQYF TRBJ2-7 NA NA TRBV7-9
TGTGCCAGCAGTATTCGGAGTATCTCCTACAATGAGCAGTTCTTC CASSIRSISYNEQFF TRBJ2-1 NA NA TRBV6-1
TGCGCCAGCAGCCCGACAGTGTTCGGCGGGGAGCTGTTTTTT CASSPTVFGGELFF TRBJ2-2 NA NA TRBV4-3
TGTGCCAGCAACGGAGGGTCGTCAACTAATGAAAAACTGTTTTTT CASNGGSSTNEKLFF TRBJ1-4 NA many TRBV4-2
TGTGCCAGCAGCCCAGGGGGCACAGATACGCAGTATTTT CASSPGGTDTQYF TRBJ2-3 NA NA TRBV9
TGTGCCAGTAGGGGGGGGAGCACAGATACGCAGTATTTT CASRGGSTDTQYF TRBJ2-3 TRBD2 NA TRBV19
TGCAGCGTGGCCGGGAGGGGGGCGCACTATGGCTACACCTTC CSVAGRGAHYGYTF TRBJ1-2 NA NA TRBV29-1
TGTGCCATCAGCCCCGGGACTAGCGGCGGGAGTTCCTACGAGCAGTACTTC CAISPGTSGGSSYEQYF TRBJ2-7 TRBD2 once TRBV10-3
TGTGCCAGCAGGACAACAGGGATTGAGCAGTTCTTC CASRTTGIEQFF TRBJ2-1 NA many TRBV2
TGTGCCAGCAGCTTAGTAGCGGGGACGGTGGATACGCAGTATTTT CASSLVAGTVDTQYF TRBJ2-3 TRBD2 NA TRBV7-6
TGTGCCAGCAGCCCCGCGGAGGGGGCAGGAGAGACCCAGTACTTC CASSPAEGAGETQYF TRBJ2-5 NA NA TRBV11-3
TGTGCCAGCAGCCAAGTCTGGGGCCGCCACTACGAGCAGTACTTC CASSQVWGRHYEQYF TRBJ2-7 NA few TRBV14
TGTGCCAGCAGCTTACTAGCGGGAGAGACCCAGTACTTC CASSLLAGETQYF TRBJ2-5 TRBD2 NA TRBV13
TGTGCCAGCAGTTTCCCCTTAAGGCCGGGGCAGCCCCAGCATTTT CASSFPLRPGQPQHF TRBJ1-5 NA NA TRBV28
TGTGCCAGCAGCTCTTCCGGGACAGGGGGCTACAATGAGCAGTTCTTC CASSSSGTGGYNEQFF TRBJ2-1 TRBD1 NA TRBV7-3
TGTGCCATCAGTGAGTCGCGGGCCCAAGAGACCCAGTACTTC CAISESRAQETQYF TRBJ2-5 NA NA TRBV10-3
TGTGCCAGCAGCCGACAGACTAATGAAAAACTGTTTTTT CASSRQTNEKLFF TRBJ1-4 NA NA TRBV6-1
TGTGCCAGCAGCCAAGTGGGGCGAGTAGGCAATGAGCAGTTCTTC CASSQVGRVGNEQFF TRBJ2-1 NA NA TRBV4-2
TGTGCCAGCAGTTCGCCGTTTGGGGGCGGCATCGGCACAGATACGCAGTATTTT CASSSPFGGGIGTDTQYF TRBJ2-3 NA few TRBV27
TGCGCCAGCAGCCAAGACAGCGGTTACAATGAGCAGTTCTTC CASSQDSGYNEQFF TRBJ2-1 NA NA TRBV4-3
TGTGCCAGCAGCTTAAGCGGAGTAGCGGGAGATCTAAGTCTTACTGAGCAGTTCTTC CASSLSGVAGDLSLTEQFF TRBJ2-1 TRBD2 once TRBV7-3
TGTGCCAGTAGGGCACAGGGCTACAATCAGCCCCAGCATTTT CASRAQGYNQPQHF TRBJ1-5 NA NA TRBV19
TGTGCCAGCAGCTTAGTGGCAGGGGATGAAAAACTGTTTTTT CASSLVAGDEKLFF TRBJ1-4 NA NA TRBV7-8
TGTGCCTGGAGTGTAAACAGGGCCACTGAAGCTTTCTTT CAWSVNRATEAFF TRBJ1-1 NA NA TRBV30
TGTGCCACTCGGAGGCAGGACTATGGCTACACCTTC CATRRQDYGYTF TRBJ1-2 NA NA TRBV27
TGTGCCAGCAGTGAAAATAATCTGAGCACAGATACGCAGTATTTT CASSENNLSTDTQYF TRBJ2-3 NA NA TRBV2
TGCAGCGGCGCGCAGAGGATGACAGATACGCAGTATTTT CSGAQRMTDTQYF TRBJ2-3 NA NA TRBV29-1
TGTGCCAGCAGTGACAGGATTCACACCGGGGAGCTGTTTTTT CASSDRIHTGELFF TRBJ2-2 NA NA TRBV5-8
TGTGCCAGCAGCCTCATCCCCTCCGCGGGAAGTAATGAGCAGTTCTTC CASSLIPSAGSNEQFF TRBJ2-1 NA NA TRBV5-8
TGTGCCAGCAGTTTGCAGCCAGGGGGCGGGAACTCCTACGAGCAGTACTTC CASSLQPGGGNSYEQYF TRBJ2-7 TRBD1 NA TRBV28
TGTGCCAGCAGTGAGGCAGGGCGGTCCCAGCCCCAGCATTTT CASSEAGRSQPQHF TRBJ1-5 NA once TRBV6-1
TGTGCCAGCAGTCAATCCGGGACTCAGTCCCCCGAGCAGTACTTC CASSQSGTQSPEQYF TRBJ2-7 NA once TRBV11-3
TGTGCCAGCAGTTTCATCCCCACAGGGCTGGGTACTGAAGCTTTCTTT CASSFIPTGLGTEAFF TRBJ1-1 NA NA TRBV27
TGTGCCAGCAGTCAGGGTTATGGGGGCTACACCTTC CASSQGYGGYTF TRBJ1-2 NA NA TRBV13
TGTGCCAGCAGTTCCCGCTGGGGGCCAGATAATCAGCCCCAGCATTTT CASSSRWGPDNQPQHF TRBJ1-5 NA NA TRBV6-5
TGTGCCAGCAGCGGTCAGGTTTCCCCCACAGATACGCAGTATTTT CASSGQVSPTDTQYF TRBJ2-3 NA NA TRBV9
TGTGCCAGCAGCTCCCGGGACAGGGGTGGTCCCTCCGAGCAGTACTTC CASSSRDRGGPSEQYF TRBJ2-7 TRBD1 NA TRBV7-9
TGTGCCAGCAGCTTAGGGTTCAGGGGCAATCAGCCCCAGCATTTT CASSLGFRGNQPQHF TRBJ1-5 NA once TRBV11-3
TGCAGCGCTACACCGGGACAGGGGTTCGCCGGGCAGTACTTC CSATPGQGFAGQYF TRBJ2-7 TRBD1 NA TRBV29-1
TGTGCCAGCATTAACAGGGGGACTGGTGAAAAACTGTTTTTT CASINRGTGEKLFF TRBJ1-4 TRBD1 once TRBV6-6
TGTGCCAGCAGCTTGGGGGGGAATCGGGAGCTGTTTTTT CASSLGGNRELFF TRBJ2-2 TRBD2 NA TRBV7-9
TGTGCCATCAGTGAGACTACCCCGACCTACCACGAGCAGTACTTC CAISETTPTYHEQYF TRBJ2-7 NA few TRBV10-3
TGTGCCAGCACTCTCCCTCGGGGACAGGGGGTGGAGGAGCAGTACTTC CASTLPRGQGVEEQYF TRBJ2-7 TRBD1 NA TRBV28
TGTGCCAGCAGTTTGGGGGACAGGACCAACAATCAGCCCCAGCATTTT CASSLGDRTNNQPQHF TRBJ1-5 TRBD1 once TRBV28
TGTGCCAGCTCGGGACAGGGGGCTGTGGAGACCCAGTACTTC CASSGQGAVETQYF TRBJ2-5 TRBD1 once TRBV18
TGTGCCTCAAACGCCGACTGGGGGGGCTACGAGCAGTACTTC CASNADWGGYEQYF TRBJ2-7 TRBD2 few TRBV6-6
TGTGCCAGCAGTTTAAAACCCCCGAGGCCTTCGGGCGAGCAGTACTTC CASSLKPPRPSGEQYF TRBJ2-7 NA NA TRBV6-5
TGTGCCTGGAGTTCCCGCGGGGCCAGCTCCTACGAGCAGTACTTC CAWSSRGASSYEQYF TRBJ2-7 NA once TRBV30
TGTGCCACCAACCCGGGACAGGGCCCCTACAATGAGCAGTTCTTC CATNPGQGPYNEQFF TRBJ2-1 TRBD1 NA TRBV27
TGTGCCAGCAGCTTAGAGGCCAGGAACTACGAGCAGTACTTC CASSLEARNYEQYF TRBJ2-7 NA NA TRBV7-2
TGTGCCAGTAGTATTAAACTACTCCAAGAGACCCAGTACTTC CASSIKLLQETQYF TRBJ2-5 NA NA TRBV19
TGTGCCAGTAGTATGATAGCGGGAGACATCACAGATACGCAGTATTTT CASSMIAGDITDTQYF TRBJ2-3 TRBD2 NA TRBV19
TGTGCCAGCGTAGAGATAGCGTGGGCTGAAGCTTTCTTT CASVEIAWAEAFF TRBJ1-1 NA NA TRBV28
TGTGCCAGCAGCATGGGACTAGCGGGAGGGGGCGAGCAGTACTTC CASSMGLAGGGEQYF TRBJ2-7 TRBD2 NA TRBV11-2
TGCGCCAGCAGCCCAGACAGGGAGGGTCAGTACGAGCAGTACTTC CASSPDREGQYEQYF TRBJ2-7 NA few TRBV4-3